Below, 32 T cell receptor beta chains from the same sample are listed, as sequenced in a study of cytomegalovirus exposure and HLA in healthy donors. Amplification used 60 Vbeta primers and 13 Jbeta primers. Data came from immunoSEQ multiplex PCR; TCRdb stores just in-frame clones and leaves some out. The sample consists of about 57,000 clones, around 83% of them appearing once. The sequenced sample was PBMCs. The receptors here all came from a man under 40 in good health and CMV-seronegative.

The chain has TRBV5-1 and TRBJ2-7, with TRBD2 matching over 14 bases. From germline, CDR1 is SGHRS and CDR2 YFSETQ. The V gene end was trimmed by 0 bases and the J gene end by 6 bases; junction bases not matched to a gene: 14. This CDR3 spans 19 amino acids. The CDR3: CASSLAYGTSGSPLAEQYF. The DNA for the CDR3 is TGCGCCAGCAGCTTGGCATATGGGACTAGCGGGAGCCCTTTAGCCGAGCAGTACTTC.

This chain joins TRBV27 and TRBJ2-1; 8 bases line up with TRBD2. The germline CDR1 and CDR2 sequences are MNHEY and SMNVEV (reference sequence). The CDR3 has 15 amino acids. V gave up 4 bases and J gave up 5 bases; unmatched junction bases: 7. Here the CDR3 DNA reads TGTGCCAGCAGTTCGGGGACTAGTACCCACAATGAGCAGTTCTTC. It specifies CASSSGTSTHNEQFF.

CDR3 sequence: CASSPLRDSLGYNEQFF. The CDR3 DNA reads as TGTGCCAGCAGCCCCCTCCGTGACAGCCTGGGGTACAATGAGCAGTTCTTC. This chain uses TRBV11-2 with TRBJ2-1, with a possible D match to TRBD1 (5 bases). Trimming took off 5 bases at V and 4 bases at J, with 21 bases between the two ends. Germline V gene sequence: CDR1 SGHAT, CDR2 FQNNGV. The CDR3 runs 17 residues.

This clone was seen more than once but under ten times. The rearrangement uses TRBV5-1 and TRBJ2-7; no clear D gene. The CDR3 runs 12 residues. Germline assignment: CDR1 SGHRS and CDR2 YFSETQ. V dropped 1 base and J dropped 3 bases, with 5 bases sitting between them. CDR3 sequence (DNA): TGCGCCAGCAGCTTGAACAGCTACGAGCAGTACTTC. Protein: CASSLNSYEQYF.

For this clone: Other DNA variants within this sample encode the same CDR3. The chain carries TRBV14 and TRBJ2-2; D is possibly TRBD1 (6 bases). CDR1 is SGHDN, CDR2 FVKESK, per germline. Trimming removed 4 bases at V and 4 bases at J, with 7 bases between. This CDR3 region has 13 residues. CDR3 residues: CASSPRGTGELFF. The CDR3 nucleotides are TGTGCCAGCAGCCCCAGGGGCACCGGGGAGCTGTTTTTT.

The V and J genes are TRBV5-4 and TRBJ1-2, with D perhaps TRBD1 (5 bases). V was pared by 4 bases and J by 4 bases, with 20 bases between. Germline lookup yields CDR1 SGHNT and CDR2 YYREEE (reference sequence). This CDR3 spans 16 amino acids. The CDR3 nucleotides read TGTGCCAGCAGCCCTGAAGGGGCGCAGCAATCCTATGGCTACACCTTC. Translation gives CASSPEGAQQSYGYTF.

The V call is TRBV19, the J call TRBJ2-6; D not certain. CDR3 length equals 14 residues. Germline CDR1 and CDR2: LNHDA and SQIVND (reference sequence). Trimming stripped 4 bases from V and 0 bases from J, with 4 bases between. The CDR3 here is CASSKHSGANVLTF. CDR3 in DNA: TGTGCCAGTAGTAAACACTCTGGGGCCAACGTCCTGACTTTC. Combining the CDR3 with reference TRBV19 and TRBJ2-6 gives the whole variable domain DGGITQSPKYLFRKEGQNVTLSCEQNLNHDAMYWYRQDPGQGLRLIYYSQIVNDFQKGDIAEGYSVSREKKESFPLTVTSAQKNPTAFYLCASSKHSGANVLTFGAGSRLTVL.

CDR3 in DNA: TGTGCCATCAGTGGTAAAGGGGAAGAGCAGTTCTTC. Protein product: CAISGKGEEQFF. This chain joins TRBV10-3 and TRBJ2-1; D is possibly TRBD1 (5 bases). Germline CDR1 reads ENHRY; CDR2 reads SYGVKD. The CDR3 contains 12 residues. The V gene lost 4 bases and the J gene lost 10 bases, with 11 bases spanning the gap.

The chain employs TRBV5-5 and TRBJ2-3; TRBD1 is a possible D gene (6 bases). Germline loops: CDR1 SGHKS, CDR2 YYEKEE (reference sequence). The CDR3 is 15 residues long. Trimming took off 1 base at V and 4 bases at J, with 13 bases between the two ends. The CDR3 DNA follows: TGTGCCAGCAGCTTGACAGGGCCAGGGGCAGATACGCAGTATTTT. It is translated as CASSLTGPGADTQYF.

The rearrangement joins TRBV19 to TRBJ1-5; D uncertain. Germline CDR1 is LNHDA and CDR2 is SQIVND (reference sequence). V was trimmed by 4 bases and J by 0 bases, leaving 10 bases between them. The CDR3 is 15 amino acids. CDR3 DNA: TGTGCCAGTAGTAACTCCCTGAATAGCAATCAGCCCCAGCATTTT. It translates to CASSNSLNSNQPQHF.

CDR3 loop: CASSFGTSVYEQYF. CDR3 in DNA: TGTGCCAGCAGCTTCGGGACTAGCGTTTACGAGCAGTACTTC. J is TRBJ2-7 and V is TRBV5-5; TRBD2 agrees at 10 bases. Germline lookup yields CDR1 SGHKS and CDR2 YYEKEE (reference sequence). The CDR3 loop spans 14 amino acids. The V segment lost 2 bases and the J segment 4 bases; nucleotides outside the gene matches: 3.

This clone has just one count. J is TRBJ1-4 and V is TRBV5-4; the D gene is possibly TRBD1 (5 bases). In germline, CDR1 is SGHNT, CDR2 YYREEE (reference sequence). The CDR3 totals 14 residues. Deletions cut 4 bases from V and 10 bases from J, with 17 bases between. The CDR3 coding sequence is TGTGCCAGCAGCCGGATGGGTCAGGGCCGAAAACTGTTTTTT. It codes for CASSRMGQGRKLFF.

This clone has just one count. V usage is TRBV5-4 and J usage is TRBJ2-3, with 9 bases identical to TRBD2. The CDR3 spans 15 residues. V lost 3 bases to trimming and J lost 3 bases; unmatched junction nucleotides: 5. The germline gives CDR1 SGHNT, CDR2 YYREEE (reference sequence). The CDR3 region is CASSYEGLATDTQYF. The DNA for the CDR3 is TGTGCCAGCAGCTACGAGGGACTAGCAACAGATACGCAGTATTTT. Variable domain in full (rest from reference TRBV5-4 and TRBJ2-3): ETGVTQSPTHLIKTRGQQVTLRCSSQSGHNTVSWYQQALGQGPQFIFQYYREEENGRGNFPPRFSGLQFPNYSSELNVNALELDDSALYLCASSYEGLATDTQYFGPGTRLTVL.

The rearrangement joins TRBV5-1 to TRBJ2-6; D unresolved. Trimming took off 1 base at V and 0 bases at J, with 14 bases between the two ends. This CDR3 has 18 amino acids. Germline CDR1 SGHRS, CDR2 YFSETQ. CDR3 nucleotides: TGCGCCAGCAGCTTGTATCTTTTACAGAGCTCTGGGGCCAACGTCCTGACTTTC. Encoded protein: CASSLYLLQSSGANVLTF.

This sequence joins TRBV5-1 and TRBJ1-2; a possible D gene is TRBD1 (6 bases). The V gene lost 2 bases and the J gene lost 4 bases, with 21 bases spanning the gap. The germline V gene encodes CDR1 SGHRS and CDR2 YFSETQ. This CDR3 is built from 17 residues. This CDR3 is CASSLVPQGRGSYGYTF. CDR3 bases: TGCGCCAGCAGCTTAGTTCCCCAGGGCAGGGGATCCTATGGCTACACCTTC.

V usage is TRBV2 and J usage is TRBJ1-6; weak D call: TRBD1 (5 bases). The CDR3 is made up of 13 amino acids. From germline, CDR1 is SNHLY and CDR2 FYNNEI. The V end lost 10 bases, the J end lost 10 bases, and 17 bases lay between the germline ends. This CDR3 is CATAPGLGSPLHF. For the CDR3, the DNA is TGTGCCACCGCCCCAGGGCTGGGATCACCCCTCCACTTT. Using reference TRBV2 and TRBJ1-6 for the parts outside the CDR3, the full variable domain is EPEVTQTPSHQVTQMGQEVILRCVPISNHLYFYWYRQILGQKVEFLVSFYNNEISEKSEIFDDQFSVERPDGSNFTLKIRSTKLEDSAMYFCATAPGLGSPLHFGNGTRLTVT.

V gene TRBV18 combines with J gene TRBJ2-1, with 9 positions matching TRBD2. J was trimmed by 5 bases and V by 6 bases; bases with no gene match: 8. Per germline, CDR1 KGHSH and CDR2 LQKENI. The CDR3 is 15 amino acids. The CDR3 coding sequence is TGTGCCAGCTCCTTCTCGGGACTAGCAGACAATGAGCAGTTCTTC. This gives the protein CASSFSGLADNEQFF.

The chain recombines TRBV2 with TRBJ2-2; D is undetermined. Trimming cost V 6 bases and J 6 bases, with 17 bases left between them. Germline CDR1 SNHLY, CDR2 FYNNEI. CDR3 length: 15 amino acids. The CDR3 loop reads CASSHPLAGSGELFF. The CDR3 DNA reads as TGTGCCAGCAGCCACCCTTTGGCAGGTTCCGGGGAGCTGTTTTTT.

This rearrangement joins TRBV6-6 to TRBJ1-4; TRBD1 might be the D (5 bases). Trimming pared 6 bases from V and 7 bases from J, leaving 12 bases between. This CDR3 spans 13 amino acids. Germline assignment: CDR1 MNHNY and CDR2 SVGAGI (reference sequence). CDR3 nucleotide sequence: TGTGCCAGCAGCCCGCCGGGGGGTGAAAAACTGTTTTTT. Translating gives CASSPPGGEKLFF.

This chain joins TRBV7-9 and TRBJ2-5, with D maybe TRBD1 (6 bases). The end of the DNA aligns better with TRBJ2-7, so the J call may be wrong. The CDR3 is made up of 13 amino acids. Germline loops: CDR1 SEHNR, CDR2 FQNEAQ (reference sequence). CDR3 nucleotide sequence: TGTGCCAGCAGCCACGCACAGGGTTACGAGCAGTACTTC. It specifies CASSHAQGYEQYF.

The chain carries TRBV11-2 and TRBJ2-3, with D perhaps TRBD2 (6 bases). With 3 bases removed from V and 6 bases from J, the gap between germline ends came to 16 bases. Per the germline V gene, CDR1 is SGHAT and CDR2 is FQNNGV. CDR3 length equals 15 residues. CDR3 sequence: CASSFGGIRSDTQYF. Written as DNA, the CDR3 is TGTGCCAGCAGCTTCGGCGGGATCCGATCGGATACGCAGTATTTT.

This clone was detected only once. The genes are TRBV9 and TRBJ2-1, with TRBD1 identical over 9 bases. V shed 3 bases and J 7 bases; nucleotides not matched to a gene: 26. This CDR3 contains 21 residues. Germline lookup yields CDR1 SGDLS and CDR2 YYNGEE. CDR3 amino acids: CASSASLPQGRGQGRVNEQFF. The CDR3 DNA sequence: TGTGCCAGCAGCGCCAGCCTCCCGCAGGGCCGGGGACAGGGTCGGGTGAATGAGCAGTTCTTC.

The chain carries TRBV7-9 and TRBJ1-5; 8 bases align to TRBD1. J lost 2 bases, V lost 4 bases, and 10 bases had no gene match. CDR1 is SEHNR, CDR2 FQNEAQ, per germline (reference sequence). The CDR3 covers 17 residues. The CDR3 sequence: CASSSTGGTGGNQPQHF. The CDR3, as DNA: TGTGCCAGCAGCTCGACCGGGGGGACAGGAGGCAATCAGCCCCAGCATTTT.

This clone was observed once. The chain recombines TRBV11-2 with TRBJ2-2, with 8 bases that match TRBD1. V lost 3 bases and J lost 0; bases outside the gene matches: 0. Per germline, CDR1 SGHAT and CDR2 FQNNGV. The CDR3 runs to 15 residues. CDR3 loop: CASSLTGANTGELFF. The CDR3 bases are TGTGCCAGCAGCTTGACAGGGGCGAACACCGGGGAGCTGTTTTTT.

This chain joins TRBV7-9 and TRBJ2-7; 7 bases align to TRBD1. Unmatched junction bases numbered 7, after V lost 5 bases and J lost 3 bases. The CDR3 has 14 residues. Germline lookup yields CDR1 SEHNR and CDR2 FQNEAQ (reference sequence). This chain's CDR3 is CASSHRDRYYEQYF. CDR3 bases: TGTGCCAGCAGCCACCGGGACAGATACTACGAGCAGTACTTC.

The chain's CDR3 is CASSIYGATNEKLFF. The CDR3 DNA follows: TGTGCCAGCAGCATTTACGGGGCAACTAATGAAAAACTGTTTTTT. The rearrangement links TRBV11-2 to TRBJ1-4; D not certain. The CDR3 covers 15 residues. From germline, CDR1 is SGHAT and CDR2 FQNNGV. V gave up 5 bases and J gave up 0 bases, with 10 bases separating them.

The genes are TRBV2 and TRBJ1-1; D call uncertain. The V gene's germline CDR1 is SNHLY and CDR2 FYNNEI. The CDR3 is 14 residues long. Deletions cut 6 bases from V and 7 bases from J, with 18 bases between. Here the CDR3 reads CASRRETITVEAFF. The CDR3 coding sequence is TGTGCCAGCAGGCGGGAGACGATTACGGTTGAAGCTTTCTTT. Together with reference TRBV2 and TRBJ1-1, the CDR3 gives the full variable domain: EPEVTQTPSHQVTQMGQEVILRCVPISNHLYFYWYRQILGQKVEFLVSFYNNEISEKSEIFDDQFSVERPDGSNFTLKIRSTKLEDSAMYFCASRRETITVEAFFGQGTRLTVV.

The chain carries TRBV5-8 and TRBJ2-7, with 11 bases aligning to TRBD2. From germline, CDR1 is SGHTS and CDR2 YDEGEE. The CDR3 has 15 amino acids. The V and J ends lost 4 bases and 2 bases, in that order; junction bases with no gene match: 5. CDR3 region: CASSPGTSGTYEQYF. The CDR3 DNA reads as TGTGCCAGCAGCCCGGGGACTAGCGGAACCTACGAGCAGTACTTC.

J is TRBJ2-5 and V is TRBV6-5; D perhaps matches TRBD1 (5 bases). Per germline, CDR1 MNHEY and CDR2 SVGAGI. The CDR3 contains 14 residues. Trimming shortened V by 3 bases and J by 5 bases, and 13 bases separated the two germline ends. The CDR3 DNA reads as TGTGCCAGCAGTTATTCTGCAGGGCGGGAGACCCAGTACTTC. It codes for CASSYSAGRETQYF.

The sample holds one count of this clone. The V gene is TRBV6-5, the J gene TRBJ1-3, with D possibly being TRBD1 (5 bases). The V gene's germline CDR1 is MNHEY and CDR2 SVGAGI. CDR3 size: 14 residues. V was cut by 3 bases and J by 4 bases, with 10 bases left in between. CDR3 region: CASSYQGTGNTIYF. In DNA, the CDR3 is TGTGCCAGCAGTTATCAGGGTACCGGAAACACCATATATTTT.

A few counts support this clone. V gene TRBV6-6 combines with J gene TRBJ2-3, with D perhaps TRBD1 (7 bases). The CDR3 runs 12 residues. V lost 9 bases and J lost 5, with 12 bases in between. CDR1 is MNHNY and CDR2 is SVGAGI in the germline V gene (reference sequence). The CDR3 coding sequence is TGTGCCAGTGGCGGGGACAGAGATACGCAGTATTTT. Its protein is CASGGDRDTQYF.

This clone was recorded a few times. This sequence joins TRBV6-6 and TRBJ2-7; D is undetermined. With 4 bases removed from V and 6 bases from J, the gap between germline ends came to 16 bases. Germline lookup yields CDR1 MNHNY and CDR2 SVGAGI (reference sequence). There are 14 residues in the CDR3. The CDR3 is CASSFPSIPSEQYF. CDR3 bases: TGTGCCAGCAGTTTTCCGAGTATCCCCTCCGAGCAGTACTTC.